This entry describes one T cell receptor (beta chain). Antigen unknown. TCRdb reprocessed the 5' RACE reads, keeping one entry per CDR3 protein, no DNA. This sample's clone table lists roughly 350,000 distinct CDR3 sequences. This specimen comes from a study of T cells expressing NK-cell markers. Study overall: Each TCR beta repertoire originated in sorted T cells that were CD3+CD56+NKG2C+, CD3+CD56+NKG2C- or CD3+CD56-NKG2C+. General study results and limits: The HCMV specificity of the expanded NKG2C+ T cell clones stayed unresolved. Also leading the CD3+CD56-NKG2C+ fraction in several donors were these clonotypes.

The CDR3 is 15 amino acids. Germline V lookup: CDR1 SGHRS, CDR2 YFSETQ. The specimen was blood T cells: a sorted CD56 or NKG2C T cell subset, CD4+ or CD8+ T cells, or bulk PBMC T cells (not recorded which). The receptor's source is a man aged 18-75 years in good health. The chain recombines TRBV5-1 with TRBJ2-2. CDR3 sequence: CASQRSDANTGELFF.